This T cell receptor (beta chain) derives from a study of blood T cell repertoires in COVID-19. Overall study context: Sites in the United States, Italy and Spain provided acute and convalescent COVID-19 samples. PBMCs, B-cell-depleted T cells, or T cells were the source of the cDNA or gDNA that made up the material.

TCRdb keeps only in-frame clones here, not all; method: immunoSEQ multiplex PCR. The sample consists of about 35,000 clones, 85% of them appearing once. The CDR3 consists of 16 residues. Germline loops: CDR1 SGHRS, CDR2 YFSETQ. Losses at the gene ends were 5 bases for V and 1 base for J; bases not matched to a gene: 8. This chain links TRBV5-1 with TRBJ2-3; TRBD2 aligns across 9 bases. Sequenced: peripheral blood. The sequence came from a man between 60 and 75 years old with active or convalescent COVID-19. The CDR3 protein is CASSQGVAGGTDTQYF. CDR3 in DNA: TGCGCCAGCAGTCAAGGGGTAGCGGGGGGCACAGATACGCAGTATTTT.